The 13 T cell receptor beta chains listed next were all sequenced from one sample in a study of blood T cells in healthy people across ages (dated by TCRdb to 2013 to 2016). Library preparation was by 5' RACE. Sequenced using an Illumina HiSeq 2500. A second about 7 to 12 cycle PCR used a sample-barcoded 5' primer and a J-beta primer mix. TCRdb ran its own pipeline on the public reads, namely fastp trimming at Q25 and MiXCR clone calling, and kept in-frame beta chains. Rows with one shared CDR3 protein collapse into an entry with the most common genes and DNA. In all, the sample holds hundreds of thousands of distinct CDR3 sequences, and 52% of those were seen once. 51% of the sample is held by the ten biggest clonotypes. Sequenced: blood. These receptors were collected from a man in his 60s in good health.

The chain carries TRBV20-1 and TRBJ1-2; 7 bases agree with TRBD1. Germline CDR1 DFQATT, CDR2 SNEGSKA (reference sequence). The CDR3 contains 14 residues. V lost 3 bases and J lost 6; bases outside the gene matches: 10. The CDR3, as DNA: TGCAGTGCTAGGGAGGGAGAGGGGGCTAATGGCTACACCTTC. Protein: CSAREGEGANGYTF.

This chain joins TRBV6-5 and TRBJ2-3; D gene ambiguous. Germline CDR1 is MNHEY and CDR2 is SVGAGI. V was cut by 6 bases and J by 7 bases, with 8 bases left in between. This CDR3 contains 11 residues. The CDR3 here is CASRNTNTQYF. Here the CDR3 DNA reads TGTGCCAGCAGGAACACCAATACGCAGTATTTT.

The chain has TRBV29-1 and TRBJ2-3, with 7 bases lining up with TRBD1. Germline-derived CDR1 and CDR2 are SQVTM and ANQGSEA. Trimming cost V 6 bases and J 1 base; bases outside gene matches: 4. CDR3 length equals 13 residues. The CDR3: CSVGQPGTDTQYF. CDR3 in DNA: TGCAGCGTGGGACAGCCCGGCACAGATACGCAGTATTTT.

There are a few counts of this clonotype. CDR3 coding DNA: TGTGCCAGCAGCCAAGATTTGGGGACTAGCGGGGGACAGTACTTC. This translates into CASSQDLGTSGGQYF. The J gene is TRBJ2-5, the V gene TRBV4-2; 14 bases line up with TRBD2. V shed 0 bases and J 11 bases; nucleotides not matched to a gene: 5. Germline V lookup: CDR1 LGHNA, CDR2 YNFKEQ. The CDR3 sequence is 15 residues long.

The V and J genes are TRBV5-6 and TRBJ1-3, with D hard to call. This CDR3 has 14 residues. Trimming removed 5 bases from V and 0 bases from J, with 9 bases in between. Germline loops: CDR1 SGHDT, CDR2 YYEEEE. This CDR3 is CASRNGNSGNTIYF. The CDR3 DNA reads TGTGCCAGCAGGAATGGCAACTCTGGAAACACCATATATTTT. The full variable domain, rest sourced from reference TRBV5-6 and TRBJ1-3, is DAGVTQSPTHLIKTRGQQVTLRCSPKSGHDTVSWYQQALGQGPQFIFQYYEEEERQRGNFPDRFSGHQFPNYSSELNVNALLLGDSALYLCASRNGNSGNTIYFGEGSWLTVV.

V gene TRBV28 combines with J gene TRBJ2-7, with 8 nucleotides matching TRBD1. The J call is in doubt because the DNA end fits TRBJ2-4 better. The CDR3 runs 19 residues. The V gene's germline CDR1 is MDHEN and CDR2 SYDVKM. The CDR3 loop is CASSSITGGRSGRTDIQYF. CDR3 sequence (DNA): TGTGCCAGCAGTTCCATTACAGGGGGAAGGAGCGGGCGAACGGACATTCAGTACTTC.

Many counts were recorded for this clonotype. The chain is built from TRBV29-1 and TRBJ2-7, with 7 bases that match TRBD1. This CDR3 region has 12 residues. Germline values: CDR1 SQVTM, CDR2 ANQGSEA. With V trimmed by 6 bases and J by 3 bases, 5 bases remained unmatched. The DNA for the CDR3 is TGCAGCGTCCGACAGGGTGGCTACGAGCAGTACTTC. Its translation is CSVRQGGYEQYF.

This clonotype was counted between two and nine times. The chain uses TRBV7-9 and TRBJ2-1; 7 bases agree with TRBD2. Trimming at V came to 5 bases and at J to 0 bases, leaving 10 bases not matched to a gene. CDR1 is SEHNR and CDR2 is FQNEAQ in the germline V gene (reference sequence). The CDR3 totals 17 residues. The CDR3 here is CASSLGGGGSSYNEQFF. CDR3 DNA sequence: TGTGCCAGCAGCCTAGGCGGTGGCGGGAGCTCCTACAATGAGCAGTTCTTC.

V usage is TRBV5-4 and J usage is TRBJ1-2; the D gene is possibly TRBD1 (5 bases). Germline CDR1 is SGHNT and CDR2 is YYREEE (reference sequence). Trimming pared 0 bases from V and 5 bases from J, leaving 20 bases between. CDR3 size: 17 residues. CDR3 in DNA: TGTGCCAGCAGCTTGGGCCCTCCAGGGAAAGGAGGGTATGGCTACACCTTC. It translates to CASSLGPPGKGGYGYTF.

This clonotype came up a few times. V usage is TRBV9 and J usage is TRBJ2-3; unclear D gene. This CDR3 is 12 amino acids long. CDR1 is SGDLS, CDR2 YYNGEE, per germline. V was trimmed by 0 bases and J by 4 bases, leaving 3 bases between them. This CDR3 is CASSVDADTQYF. In nucleotides, the CDR3 is TGTGCCAGCAGCGTAGATGCAGATACGCAGTATTTT.

This chain links TRBV6-2 or TRBV6-3 with TRBJ2-1; 7 nucleotides align to TRBD2. The CDR3 length is 15 residues. The V gene end was trimmed by 2 bases and the J gene end by 8 bases; junction bases not matched to a gene: 9. The germline V gene has CDR1 MNHEY and CDR2 SVGEGT. The CDR3 reads CASSYGWAGEDEQFF. The CDR3 DNA sequence: TGTGCCAGCAGTTACGGATGGGCGGGAGAGGATGAGCAGTTCTTC.

V usage is TRBV11-2 and J usage is TRBJ2-1; D uncertain. The CDR3 runs to 14 residues. Trimming removed 5 bases at V and 10 bases at J, with 18 bases between. Germline loops: CDR1 SGHAT, CDR2 FQNNGV. CDR3 sequence (DNA): TGTGCCAGCAGCGTCTATAGGACCTCCGGCGAGCAGTTCTTC. Protein: CASSVYRTSGEQFF.

The chain is built from TRBV6-2 or TRBV6-3 and TRBJ1-2; D remains ambiguous. CDR1 and CDR2 from the germline V gene are MNHEY and SVGEGT. This CDR3 spans 15 amino acids. The ends were cut back, 3 bases at V and 0 bases at J, with 11 bases in the middle. CDR3 amino acids: CASSYGVMANYGYTF. Here the CDR3 DNA reads TGTGCCAGCAGTTATGGGGTCATGGCTAACTATGGCTACACCTTC.